The sequence of this TCR beta chain was determined in a study of breast tumors, draining lymph nodes, adjacent tissues. This CDR3 is 15 amino acids long. The germline CDR1 and CDR2 sequences are LGHDT and YNNKEL (reference sequence). In the case of this clonotype: This may come from a read error, since a much larger clone is one base off.

TCRdb independently ran MiXCR on the multiplex PCR reads; one entry per CDR3 protein. Of some 170,000 distinct CDR3 sequences in the sample, 33% were seen once. Samples came from axillary lymph nodes draining the breast cancer. This chain joins TRBV3-1 and TRBJ2-1; D not certain. The receptor was isolated from a female donor with breast cancer. Some clones in this sample may be carry-over from other donors' samples. Sequenced sample: axillary lymph node tissue. CDR3 protein: CAGSSGSSAYNEQFF. Written as DNA, the CDR3 is TGTGCCGGCAGCTCCGGGTCCAGTGCGTACAATGAGCAGTTCTTC.